This T cell receptor beta chain was profiled in a study of T cells in Graves' hyperthyroidism and ophthalmopathy. V lost 1 base and J lost 1, with 10 bases in between. Germline values: CDR1 KGHDR, CDR2 SFDVKD. The CDR3 spans 16 residues. It was RNA transcripts that yielded the amplified TCR beta CDR3 regions. A set of HTBI primers served as the primers for a first-round RT-PCR of the TCR CDR3. TCRdb processed the multiplex PCR reads anew with MiXCR; each CDR3 protein has one entry. The data show hundreds of thousands of distinct CDR3 sequences, with under 15% seen just once and roughly an eighth held by the top ten. This clonotype appeared many times.

The specimen was blood. V gene TRBV24-1 combines with J gene TRBJ2-1; the D call may be TRBD1 or TRBD2 (5 bases each). The TCR originated in a young man with Graves' ophthalmopathy. In DNA, the CDR3 is TGTGCCACCAGTGATTTCAGTGGGGGTTCCTACAATGAGCAGTTCTTC. It is translated as CATSDFSGGSYNEQFF.